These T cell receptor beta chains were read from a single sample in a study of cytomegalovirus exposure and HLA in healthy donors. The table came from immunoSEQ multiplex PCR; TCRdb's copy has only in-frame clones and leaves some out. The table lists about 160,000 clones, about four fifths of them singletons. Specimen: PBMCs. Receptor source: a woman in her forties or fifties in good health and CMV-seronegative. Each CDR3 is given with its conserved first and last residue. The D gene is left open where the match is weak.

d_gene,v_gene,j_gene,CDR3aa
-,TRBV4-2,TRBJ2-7,CASSPDSYEQYF
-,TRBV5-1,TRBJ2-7,CASSLVAGYYEQYF
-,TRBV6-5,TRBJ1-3,CASSPGQSSGNTIYF
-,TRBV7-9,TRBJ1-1,CASSGGLAFF
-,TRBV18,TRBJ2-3,CASSPSGSTDTQYF
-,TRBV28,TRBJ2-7,CASSRGREQYF
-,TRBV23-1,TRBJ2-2,CASIVEVPRTNTGELFF
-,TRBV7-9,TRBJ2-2,CASRKTNTGELFF
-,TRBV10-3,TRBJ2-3,CAISEGGSTDTQYF
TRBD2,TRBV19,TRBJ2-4,CASSPPAGGPNIQYF
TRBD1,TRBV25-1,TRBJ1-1,CASSGLRDRGPVFEAFF
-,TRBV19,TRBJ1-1,CASRTGNTEAFF
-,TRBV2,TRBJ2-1,CASSSPYNEQFF
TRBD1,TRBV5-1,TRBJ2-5,CASGGTGGRETQYF
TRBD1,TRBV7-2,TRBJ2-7,CASSPTTTGYGEQYF
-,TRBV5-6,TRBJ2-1,CASSEGRNEQFF
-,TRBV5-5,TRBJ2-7,CASSLTGLSYEQYF
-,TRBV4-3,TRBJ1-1,CASSQEALNTEAFF
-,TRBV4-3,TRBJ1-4,CASSQTGGGLSEKLFF
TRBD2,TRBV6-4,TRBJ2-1,CASSSGLAGNEQFF
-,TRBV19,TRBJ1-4,CASSIAEKLFF
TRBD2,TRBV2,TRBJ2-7,CASSEALVAGVYEQYF
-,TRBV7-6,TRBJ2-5,CASSPDRLQETQYF